The 23 T cell receptor beta chains below come from one sample, sequenced in a study of cytomegalovirus exposure and HLA in healthy donors. PCR employed 60 Vbeta and 13 Jbeta primers. Sequencing used immunoSEQ multiplex PCR; TCRdb keeps in-frame clones, though not all of them. Of 150,000 to 200,000 clones detected, 81% appear once; the ten largest clones hold less than 2%. Specimen: PBMCs. The receptors were gathered from a woman younger than 30 in good health and CMV-seronegative.

The CDR3 region has the DNA TGTGCCAGCAGTTTATATCCATCGGACAGTTATAGGCATTATGGTTCCTACAATGAGCAGTTCTTC. This translates into CASSLYPSDSYRHYGSYNEQFF. This chain joins TRBV28 and TRBJ2-1; tentatively, D is TRBD1 (6 bases). In germline, CDR1 is MDHEN, CDR2 SYDVKM. The germline V and J ends were trimmed by 1 base and 1 base, with 29 bases remaining between them. The CDR3 spans 22 residues.

The chain is built from TRBV12-2 and TRBJ2-5; the D call in the table, TRBD1, was not verified against the DNA. TRBV12-2 is described as a pseudogene. The CDR3 consists of 16 residues. The CDR3 is CASRLVGTGGGETQYF. The DNA of the CDR3 is TGTGCAAGTCGCTTAGTAGGGACAGGGGGAGGAGAGACCCAGTACTTC.

This rearrangement joins TRBV9 to TRBJ2-1; TRBD2 agrees at 7 bases. This CDR3 comprises 15 residues. Germline V gene sequence: CDR1 SGDLS, CDR2 YYNGEE. After removal of 0 bases from V and 9 bases from J, the junction contained 9 bases not matched to a gene. CDR3 DNA: TGTGCCAGCAGCGTAGATTGGGCTAGCGGCGGTGAGCAGTTCTTC. This codes for CASSVDWASGGEQFF.

The gene calls are TRBV10-3 and TRBJ2-1; TRBD2 agrees at 7 bases. CDR1 is ENHRY, CDR2 SYGVKD, per germline. This CDR3 has 16 amino acids. V lost 7 bases to trimming and J lost 0 bases; unmatched junction nucleotides: 9. The CDR3, as DNA: TGTGCCATCACCCCCGAGGGACTATCCTCCTACAATGAGCAGTTCTTC. It codes for CAITPEGLSSYNEQFF.

This clone was recorded only once. The gene calls are TRBV11-3 and TRBJ2-2; 10 nucleotides line up with TRBD2. V lost 6 bases and J lost 6; bases outside the gene matches: 7. Per the germline V gene, CDR1 is SGHNT and CDR2 is YENEEA. The CDR3 is made up of 15 amino acids. Here the CDR3 DNA reads TGTGCCAGCAGGTCTACTAGCGGGAATGCCGGGGAGCTGTTTTTT. Translating it yields CASRSTSGNAGELFF.

This clone has more than one count but fewer than ten. This chain links TRBV13 with TRBJ1-1, with TRBD1 as a possible D gene (6 bases). The CDR3 runs 14 residues. Germline V lookup: CDR1 PRHDT, CDR2 FYEKMQ (reference sequence). V was cut by 5 bases and J by 1 base, with 11 bases left in between. The CDR3 DNA sequence: TGTGCCAGCAGCCCCGGGACACCGAACACTGAAGCTTTCTTT. Translating gives CASSPGTPNTEAFF. Full variable domain (outside the CDR3, taken from reference TRBV13 and TRBJ1-1): AAGVIQSPRHLIKEKRETATLKCYPIPRHDTVYWYQQGPGQDPQFLISFYEKMQSDKGSIPDRFSAQQFSDYHSELNMSSLELGDSALYFCASSPGTPNTEAFFGQGTRLTVV.

The genes are TRBV7-9 and TRBJ1-3; maybe TRBD1 (5 bases). Germline CDR1 is SEHNR and CDR2 is FQNEAQ (reference sequence). Trimming left V 1 base short and J 0 bases short, with 13 bases between. The CDR3 is made up of 17 amino acids. DNA of the CDR3: TGTGCCAGCAGCTTAGGGGGACTGGTATTCTCTGGAAACACCATATATTTT. It encodes CASSLGGLVFSGNTIYF.

V usage is TRBV2 and J usage is TRBJ1-1; 10 positions agree with TRBD1. The CDR3 length is 13 residues. The V gene end was trimmed by 6 bases and the J gene end by 5 bases; junction bases not matched to a gene: 3. Per the germline V gene, CDR1 is SNHLY and CDR2 is FYNNEI. CDR3 region: CASSGTGETEAFF. The CDR3 DNA sequence: TGTGCCAGCAGCGGGACAGGGGAGACTGAAGCTTTCTTT.

This clone was seen more than once but under ten times. In DNA, the CDR3 is TGCGCCAGCAGCTTTTCTGTAGCGGGAGAAGGAGAGCAGTACTTC. This encodes CASSFSVAGEGEQYF. This rearrangement joins TRBV5-1 to TRBJ2-7, with 9 positions matching TRBD2. CDR1 is SGHRS and CDR2 is YFSETQ in the germline V gene. CDR3 length: 15 residues. J was trimmed by 7 bases and V by 2 bases; bases with no gene match: 10.

This chain uses TRBV18 with TRBJ1-4; 12 bases agree with TRBD1. In germline, CDR1 is KGHSH, CDR2 LQKENI. V trimming: 3 bases; J trimming: 11 bases; junction bases outside the gene matches: 7. This CDR3 is 15 amino acids long. CDR3 amino acids: CASSPPGQGARKLFF. CDR3 nucleotides: TGTGCCAGCTCACCCCCGGGACAGGGGGCGCGGAAACTGTTTTTT.

This clone was counted only a few times. This chain links TRBV11-2 with TRBJ2-1; D possibly corresponds to TRBD1 (7 bases). Per the germline V gene, CDR1 is SGHAT and CDR2 is FQNNGV. V was trimmed by 5 bases and J by 9 bases, leaving 23 bases between them. The length of the CDR3 is 16 residues. CDR3 nucleotide sequence: TGTGCCAGCAGCATAGGCGCAGGGGGGACAATAGGTGAGCAGTTCTTC. Its protein product is CASSIGAGGTIGEQFF.

The chain employs TRBV5-1 and TRBJ2-7; possible D gene TRBD1, 6 bases. Trimming left V 0 bases short and J 5 bases short, with 9 bases between. Germline lookup yields CDR1 SGHRS and CDR2 YFSETQ. This CDR3 region has 13 residues. Here the CDR3 reads CASSLDRADEQYF. The CDR3 DNA reads as TGCGCCAGCAGCTTGGACAGGGCTGACGAGCAGTACTTC. Full variable domain (rest looked up from reference TRBV5-1 and TRBJ2-7): KAGVTQTPRYLIKTRGQQVTLSCSPISGHRSVSWYQQTPGQGLQFLFEYFSETQRNKGNFPGRFSGRQFSNSRSEMNVSTLELGDSALYLCASSLDRADEQYFGPGTRLTVT.

The chain links TRBV14 to TRBJ2-2; D not resolved. The length of the CDR3 is 13 residues. Germline loops: CDR1 SGHDN, CDR2 FVKESK. V was cut by 8 bases and J by 5 bases, with 12 bases left in between. CDR3 loop: CASSIKRTGELFF. The CDR3 region has the DNA TGTGCCAGCTCCATTAAGAGGACCGGGGAGCTGTTTTTT.

J is TRBJ1-1 and V is TRBV6-5, with D possibly TRBD1 on 6 matching bases. CDR3 size: 15 residues. Trimming removed 8 bases at V and 1 base at J, with 17 bases between. The germline CDR1 and CDR2 sequences are MNHEY and SVGAGI. CDR3 DNA: TGTGCCAGCGGGGGAGGGGGATTCGGGAACACTGAAGCTTTCTTT. This encodes CASGGGGFGNTEAFF.

The V gene is TRBV6-5, the J gene TRBJ1-5, with 7 nucleotides matching TRBD1. Germline assignment: CDR1 MNHEY and CDR2 SVGAGI. The CDR3 consists of 14 residues. J lost 6 bases, V lost 4 bases, and 6 bases had no gene match. For the CDR3, the DNA is TGTGCCAGCAGTTCCCGAGACAGGGTTCAGCCCCAGCATTTT. Its translation: CASSSRDRVQPQHF.

This rearrangement joins TRBV11-2 to TRBJ1-1, with 9 bases fitting TRBD1. The CDR3 length is 15 residues. The trim removed 3 bases at V and 2 bases at J, leaving 4 bases unmatched. The germline V gene has CDR1 SGHAT and CDR2 FQNNGV. The CDR3 here is CASSLGQGFNTEAFF. CDR3 DNA sequence: TGTGCCAGCAGCTTGGGACAGGGTTTTAACACTGAAGCTTTCTTT.

This clone came up a few times. The chain combines TRBV11-3 with TRBJ1-2; no clear D gene. Deletions cut 8 bases from V and 8 bases from J, with 24 bases between. CDR3 length: 15 amino acids. Germline V gene data show CDR1 as SGHNT and CDR2 as YENEEA. CDR3 loop: CASGNPGISVKGYTF. The CDR3 DNA sequence: TGTGCCAGCGGGAATCCGGGGATTAGTGTCAAAGGCTACACCTTC.

This rearrangement joins TRBV27 to TRBJ1-5; 10 bases agree with TRBD1. V shed 4 bases and J 4 bases; nucleotides not matched to a gene: 1. The CDR3 runs 14 residues. Germline V gives CDR1 MNHEY, CDR2 SMNVEV (reference sequence). In nucleotides, the CDR3 is TGTGCCAGCAGTTGGGACAGGGGAAATCAGCCCCAGCATTTT. Its protein is CASSWDRGNQPQHF.

The chain combines TRBV6-6 with TRBJ1-2; 8 positions agree with TRBD1. Per the germline V gene, CDR1 is MNHNY and CDR2 is SVGAGI (reference sequence). The CDR3 is 16 residues long. V was clipped by 7 bases and J by 3 bases; unmatched bases: 13. CDR3 bases: TGTGCCAGCACCCACTCGGGCAGGGGGCGTGACTATGGCTACACCTTC. This gives the protein CASTHSGRGRDYGYTF.

The chain is built from TRBV5-5 and TRBJ1-4, with unresolved D. Trimming stripped 3 bases from V and 7 bases from J, with 19 bases between. The CDR3 spans 16 residues. Germline loops: CDR1 SGHKS, CDR2 YYEKEE (reference sequence). The CDR3 bases are TGTGCCAGCAGCTCACCTACAGCGAATAGCGGTGAAAAACTGTTTTTT. Translating it yields CASSSPTANSGEKLFF.

In DNA form, the CDR3 reads TGTGCCAGCAGCTGGGGCCATCGACCCCTCCACTTT. Translation gives CASSWGHRPLHF. The rearrangement uses TRBV7-9 and TRBJ1-6; tentatively, D is TRBD1 (5 bases). The CDR3 loop spans 12 amino acids. CDR1 is SEHNR and CDR2 is FQNEAQ in the germline V gene (reference sequence). Deletions cut 4 bases from V and 12 bases from J, with 10 bases between. The variable domain in full, completed from reference TRBV7-9 and TRBJ1-6, reads DTGVSQNPRHKITKRGQNVTFRCDPISEHNRLYWYRQTLGQGPEFLTYFQNEAQLEKSRLLSDRFSAERPKGSFSTLEIQRTEQGDSAMYLCASSWGHRPLHFGNGTRLTVT.

The chain combines TRBV28 with TRBJ2-3; TRBD1 matches at 8 bases. This CDR3 contains 16 residues. Germline values: CDR1 MDHEN, CDR2 SYDVKM. Germline trimming cut 5 bases from V and 3 bases from J; bases unmatched to any gene: 10. The CDR3 nucleotides are TGTGCCAGCAGTCTCTCAGGGGGCAGAAGGACAGATACGCAGTATTTT. Its protein product is CASSLSGGRRTDTQYF. The full variable domain, in which reference TRBV28 and TRBJ2-3 provide the parts outside the CDR3, is DVKVTQSSRYLVKRTGEKVFLECVQDMDHENMFWYRQDPGLGLRLIYFSYDVKMKEKGDIPEGYSVSREKKERFSLILESASTNQTSMYLCASSLSGGRRTDTQYFGPGTRLTVL.

This clone was recorded once. The gene calls are TRBV18 and TRBJ2-7; 7 nucleotides match TRBD1. The V gene's germline CDR1 is KGHSH and CDR2 LQKENI. This CDR3 spans 15 amino acids. V lost 2 bases to trimming and J lost 5 bases; unmatched junction nucleotides: 9. The CDR3 loop is CASSPGTDRVHEQYF. For the CDR3, the DNA is TGTGCCAGCTCACCAGGGACCGACAGGGTCCACGAGCAGTACTTC.